The rows below give T cell receptor beta chains drawn from one sample of a study of identical twins. TCRdb reprocessed the 5' RACE reads via MiXCR and lists one record per CDR3 protein. Of about 720,000 distinct CDR3 sequences in the sample, roughly 18% were seen once. These data are also associated with another study on T cells expressing NK-cell markers.

The source material was PBMCs. These receptor sequences come from a woman in her late teens or twenties in good health. Both conserved end residues are part of each CDR3. D genes are given only for firm matches. Not all rows give a size; the values are once, few, many and, for expanded clones, a class.

j_call v_call clone_size d_call cdr3_nt cdr3_aa
TRBJ2-3 TRBV7-7 - TRBD1 TGTGCCAGCAGCTTAGGGACAGGGGTCGGCACGGGTACGCAGTATTTT CASSLGTGVGTGTQYF
TRBJ2-1 TRBV6-1 many TRBD1 TGTGCCAGCAGTCTAGGGACAGACTACAATGAGCAGTTCTTC CASSLGTDYNEQFF
TRBJ2-1 TRBV6-1 few TRBD1 TGTGCCAGCAGTCCACTAGCAGGGGGCGAGTGGAATGAGCAGTTCTTC CASSPLAGGEWNEQFF
TRBJ2-1 TRBV7-9 - TRBD2 TGTGCCATAGGGACAGCGGGGGGCAATGAGCAGTTCTTC CAIGTAGGNEQFF
TRBJ2-1 TRBV10-3 few TRBD1 TGTGCCATCAGTGAGGTTGGGACAGGGAAGGAAAGTGAGCAGTTCTTC CAISEVGTGKESEQFF
TRBJ1-2 TRBV27 - - TGTGCCAGCAGCCTACCGGGGGATGGCTACACCTTC CASSLPGDGYTF
TRBJ1-2 TRBV12-3/TRBV12-4 few - TGTGCCAGCAGTGCAGGGGTTAACTATGGCTACACCTTC CASSAGVNYGYTF
TRBJ2-3 TRBV3-1 few TRBD1 TGTGCCAGCAGCCACCCCCGCGACAGGGCAGGACATAGAGATACGCAGTATTTT CASSHPRDRAGHRDTQYF
TRBJ1-1 TRBV5-6 once - TGTGCCAGCAGCTGGGGGGATAATGAAGCTTTCTTT CASSWGDNEAFF
TRBJ1-2 TRBV20-1 once TRBD1 TGCAGTGCTGGGAGTACAGGGGGAGGAGGGGATGGCTACACCTTC CSAGSTGGGGDGYTF
TRBJ2-1 TRBV13 many TRBD2 TGTGCCAGCAGCTTAGGGACTAGCTCAAAAGCTTATGAGCAGTTCTTC CASSLGTSSKAYEQFF
TRBJ2-1 TRBV6-2/TRBV6-3 many - TGTGCCAGCAGCACCATCCAAGAGACGACCCGAGAGTTCTTC CASSTIQETTREFF
TRBJ2-1 TRBV6-4 - TRBD2 TGTGCCAGCGCATTTGAGGGAGGGTTTAATGAGCAGTTCTTC CASAFEGGFNEQFF
TRBJ2-1 TRBV20-1 few - TGCAGTTTCCCTCGGGGCGGGGAGCAGTTCTTC CSFPRGGEQFF
TRBJ1-2 TRBV20-1 - - TGCAGTGCAAAAAAAGGCTATGGCTACACCTTC CSAKKGYGYTF
TRBJ1-6 TRBV2 - TRBD1 TGTGCCAGCTCCGCCCAAGGGGGACAGGGGGCTTCACCCCTCCACTTT CASSAQGGQGASPLHF
TRBJ2-2 TRBV5-6 - TRBD1 TGTGCCAGCAGCCGAGCGGACAGGGGAATTGGCGGGGAGCTGTTTTTT CASSRADRGIGGELFF
TRBJ2-3 TRBV5-1 - - TGCGCCAGCAGCTTCCAAAACAGGGATACGCAGTATTTT CASSFQNRDTQYF
TRBJ2-2 TRBV5-1 - - TGCGCCAGCAGGGACCTCCCGAGGGCCGGGGAGCTGTTTTTT CASRDLPRAGELFF
TRBJ1-4 TRBV12-3/TRBV12-4 - - TGTGCCAGCAGTACAGGGGAAAAACTGTTTTTT CASSTGEKLFF
TRBJ1-2 TRBV7-2 - - TGTGCCAGCAGCATCAGGGAACACTATGGCTACACCTTC CASSIREHYGYTF
TRBJ2-1 TRBV5-6 few - TGTGCCAGCAGCCCAATTACTAAAGACAGATACAATGAGCAGTTCTTC CASSPITKDRYNEQFF
TRBJ2-7 TRBV3-1 - - TGTGCCAGCAGCCAACTCGGGGGTGACTACTACGAGCAGTACTTC CASSQLGGDYYEQYF
TRBJ2-7 TRBV7-9 few - TGTGCCAGCAGCTTTGGGGCTAGAAGCTCCTACGAGCAGTACTTC CASSFGARSSYEQYF
TRBJ2-5 TRBV20-1 few - TGCAGTGCTAGAACCGACAAAGCCCAGTACTTC CSARTDKAQYF
TRBJ2-7 TRBV7-2 few - TGTGCCAGCAGCTCCCAGACCTGGTCCTACGAGCAGTACTTC CASSSQTWSYEQYF
TRBJ2-3 TRBV24-1 - - TGTGCCACCAGTACGCCGGATACGCAGTATTTT CATSTPDTQYF
TRBJ1-1 TRBV7-9 few - TGTGCCAGCAGCTTAGTCTCCGGTACTGAAGCTTTCTTT CASSLVSGTEAFF
TRBJ2-7 TRBV29-1 few - TGCAGCGTTGGGACAAACCCGGGACGGGAGCAGTACTTC CSVGTNPGREQYF
TRBJ1-5 TRBV9 few - TGTGCCACTCACAGCGTTAATCAGCCCCAGCATTTT CATHSVNQPQHF
TRBJ2-3 TRBV6-5 - - TGTGCCAGCAGTTGTGACGAGACGGCCACTCTTTTTTGCACAGATACGCAGTATTTT CASSCDETATLFCTDTQYF
TRBJ1-1 TRBV6-1 - TRBD1 TGTGCCAGCAGCCGCGAGAGAGGGGGCGTATATGGTGAAGCTTTCTTT CASSRERGGVYGEAFF
TRBJ1-1 TRBV6-4 few TRBD1 TGTGCCAGCAGCGCAATAGGTAGGGGGCTCACTGAAGCTTTCTTT CASSAIGRGLTEAFF
TRBJ2-7 TRBV20-1 - - TGCAGTGCTACCAGCACAAGGGGCGAGCAGTACTTC CSATSTRGEQYF
TRBJ2-7 TRBV6-5 few TRBD1 TGTGCCAGCAGTTACCGGGACAGGGCCTACGAGCAGTACTTC CASSYRDRAYEQYF
TRBJ2-7 TRBV7-9 once - TGTGCCAGCTCCCCCGTTGTTGGAGGAGTCGAGCAGTACTTC CASSPVVGGVEQYF
TRBJ1-2 TRBV18 - - TGTGCCACCCTGGGCGGTCTTAACTATGGCTACACCTTC CATLGGLNYGYTF
TRBJ2-1 TRBV6-2/TRBV6-3 few TRBD2 TGTGCCAGCAGGCGCGATGTAGCGGGGGTCTACAATGAGCAGTTCTTC CASRRDVAGVYNEQFF
TRBJ2-5 TRBV3-1 few - TGTGCCAGCAGCCACGGACGGTTCCAAGAGACCCAGTACTTC CASSHGRFQETQYF
TRBJ2-1 TRBV5-1 few - TGCGCCAGCAGCTTTAGCGACCACAATGAGCAGTTCTTC CASSFSDHNEQFF
TRBJ2-1 TRBV11-2 - - TGTGCCAGCAGCCCCAACCTCAGGGAATCCAATGAGCAGTTCTTC CASSPNLRESNEQFF
TRBJ2-5 TRBV7-2 - TRBD2 TGTGCCAGCAGCCGCGGACTAGCGGGGAGAGAGACCCAGTACTTC CASSRGLAGRETQYF
TRBJ2-1 TRBV18 - TRBD2 TGTGCCAGCTCACCTGGGACTAGCGGGCCCTACAATGAGCAGTTCTTC CASSPGTSGPYNEQFF
TRBJ2-5 TRBV20-1 - TRBD2 TGCAGTGCTCTCCCAGCGGGGGAAGAGACCCAGTACTTC CSALPAGEETQYF
TRBJ1-3 TRBV5-6 - - TGTGCCAGCAGAGCCGGGGCTGGAAACACCATATATTTT CASRAGAGNTIYF
TRBJ2-2 TRBV29-1 - - TGCAGCGTTGAACAGGTGAACACCGGGGAGCTGTTTTTT CSVEQVNTGELFF
TRBJ2-2 TRBV24-1 - TRBD1 TGTGCCACCAGTGATTCACGGACAGGGCACGGGGAGCTGTTTTTT CATSDSRTGHGELFF